Listed here are 10 T cell receptor beta chains from one sample, sequenced in a study of blood T cell repertoires in COVID-19. The protocol was immunoSEQ multiplex PCR, while the TCRdb copy is restricted to in-frame clones and leaves out a portion. The profile covers hundreds of thousands of clones, with 80% to 90% appearing a single time and about 9.8% taken by the ten largest. Material for sequencing was PBMCs or T cells enriched from blood (not recorded which). These receptors all stem from a woman aged 18 to 35 who had recovered from COVID-19.

This chain links TRBV7-8 with TRBJ1-2, with unresolved D. CDR1 SGHVS and CDR2 FQNEAQ come from the germline V gene. This CDR3 region has 17 residues. V was clipped by 4 bases and J by 0 bases, with 18 bases between them. CDR3 sequence reads: CASSSRHGLLSNYGYTF. CDR3 DNA sequence: TGTGCCAGCAGCTCTCGACACGGCCTGCTATCTAACTATGGCTACACCTTC.

Here the CDR3 DNA reads TGTGCCAGTAGCGGAGGCGTATCCAATGAGCAGTTCTTC. Translating gives CASSGGVSNEQFF. The chain uses TRBV19 and TRBJ2-1; perhaps TRBD2 as D (5 bases). CDR1 is LNHDA and CDR2 is SQIVND in the germline V gene (reference sequence). The CDR3 has 13 amino acids. V was pared by 6 bases and J by 6 bases, with 12 bases between.

The CDR3 bases are TGTGCCACCAGCGGGTACAGGGGGGAGGAGACCCAGTACTTC. Translation: CATSGYRGEETQYF. The chain has TRBV15 and TRBJ2-5, with 8 bases that match TRBD1. This CDR3 is 14 amino acids long. V was pared by 5 bases and J by 5 bases, with 7 bases of the junction left unmatched. CDR1 and CDR2 (germline): LNHNV, YYDKDF (reference sequence). Filled out from reference TRBV15 and TRBJ2-5, the complete variable domain reads DAMVIQNPRYQVTQFGKPVTLSCSQTLNHNVMYWYQQKSSQAPKLLFHYYDKDFNNEADTPDNFQSRRPNTSFCFLDIRSPGLGDTAMYLCATSGYRGEETQYFGPGTRLLVL.

The chain uses TRBV7-2 and TRBJ1-4; D ambiguous. The V gene lost 1 base and the J gene lost 0 bases, with 9 bases spanning the gap. The CDR3 extends over 16 amino acids. CDR1 is SGHTA and CDR2 is FQGNSA in the germline V gene. The CDR3 DNA reads as TGTGCCAGCAGCTTAGTACGCGGGGCAACTAATGAAAAACTGTTTTTT. Protein sequence: CASSLVRGATNEKLFF.

The gene calls are TRBV18 and TRBJ1-4, with TRBD1 identical over 7 bases. The ends lost 3 bases at V and 8 bases at J; junction bases unmatched: 9. This CDR3 contains 15 residues. CDR1 KGHSH and CDR2 LQKENI come from the germline V gene. The CDR3 DNA reads TGTGCCAGCTCACCGAGTAGGGGGCTGCGGGAAAAACTGTTTTTT. Its translation is CASSPSRGLREKLFF. Full variable domain (remainder filled in from reference TRBV18 and TRBJ1-4): NAGVMQNPRHLVRRRGQEARLRCSPMKGHSHVYWYRQLPEEGLKFMVYLQKENIIDESGMPKERFSAEFPKEGPSILRIQQVVRGDSAAYFCASSPSRGLREKLFFGSGTQLSVL.

The CDR3 region is CASSTGLAAPSYNEQFF. The CDR3 DNA reads as TGTGCCAGTAGTACGGGACTAGCGGCCCCCTCCTACAATGAGCAGTTCTTC. The chain joins TRBV19 to TRBJ2-1; 11 nucleotides line up with TRBD2. Germline CDR1 LNHDA, CDR2 SQIVND (reference sequence). CDR3 length: 17 residues. The J segment lost 0 bases and the V segment lost 4 bases, leaving 5 bases of the junction unmatched.

The V and J genes are TRBV5-4 and TRBJ2-3, with 8 bases matching TRBD1. CDR3 length: 16 amino acids. In germline, CDR1 is SGHNT, CDR2 YYREEE (reference sequence). Germline trimming cut 4 bases from V and 2 bases from J; bases unmatched to any gene: 9. The CDR3 spells CASSKYRGEDTDTQYF. CDR3 nucleotide sequence: TGTGCCAGCAGCAAATACAGGGGGGAGGACACAGATACGCAGTATTTT.

The gene calls are TRBV6-1 and TRBJ2-1, with D possibly TRBD2 on 6 matching bases. The CDR3 runs to 15 residues. V lost 2 bases and J 4 bases, leaving 12 bases between the germline ends. In germline, CDR1 is MNHNS, CDR2 SASEGT. CDR3 region: CASSELPGEYNEQFF. The DNA for the CDR3 is TGTGCCAGCAGTGAACTCCCGGGGGAATACAATGAGCAGTTCTTC.

The chain recombines TRBV4-1 with TRBJ1-1; 12 bases map to TRBD1. The CDR3 covers 13 residues. The V gene end was trimmed by 4 bases and the J gene end by 6 bases; junction bases not matched to a gene: 0. Germline V lookup: CDR1 MGHRA, CDR2 YSYEKL. CDR3 bases: TGCGCCAGCAGCCGGGACAGGGGGCCTGAAGCTTTCTTT. Protein sequence: CASSRDRGPEAFF.

CDR3 DNA: TGTGCCAGCACCATTAGAGGACAGTTACAAACCACCGGGGAGCTGTTTTTT. This sequence encodes CASTIRGQLQTTGELFF. The J gene is TRBJ2-2, the V gene TRBV7-8, with D possibly matching TRBD1 (6 bases). V dropped 7 bases and J dropped 4 bases, with 22 bases sitting between them. From germline, CDR1 is SGHVS and CDR2 FQNEAQ. The CDR3 has 17 amino acids.